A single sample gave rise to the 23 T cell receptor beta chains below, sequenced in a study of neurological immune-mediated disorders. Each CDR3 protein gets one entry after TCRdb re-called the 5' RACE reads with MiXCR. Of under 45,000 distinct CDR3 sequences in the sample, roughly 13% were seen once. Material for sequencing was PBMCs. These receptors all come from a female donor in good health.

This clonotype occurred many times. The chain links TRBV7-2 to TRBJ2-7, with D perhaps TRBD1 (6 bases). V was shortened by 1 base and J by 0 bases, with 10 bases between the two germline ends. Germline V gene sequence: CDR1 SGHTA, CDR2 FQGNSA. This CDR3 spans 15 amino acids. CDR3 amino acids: CASSLGQGRSYEQYF. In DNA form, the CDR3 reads TGTGCCAGCAGCTTAGGGCAGGGGCGCTCCTACGAGCAGTACTTC.

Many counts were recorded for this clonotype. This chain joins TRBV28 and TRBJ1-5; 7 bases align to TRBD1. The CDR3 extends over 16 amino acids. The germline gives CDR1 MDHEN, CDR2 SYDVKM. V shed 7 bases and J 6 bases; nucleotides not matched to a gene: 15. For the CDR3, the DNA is TGTGCCAGCACCCTTAGCGAGGGGGCGCAAGGTCAGCCCCAGCATTTT. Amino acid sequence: CASTLSEGAQGQPQHF.

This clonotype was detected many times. CDR3 protein: CASSHLVAQGGYTF. CDR3 coding DNA: TGTGCCAGCAGCCACCTCGTTGCCCAGGGTGGCTACACCTTC. The rearrangement uses TRBV3-1 and TRBJ1-2; perhaps TRBD1 as D (5 bases). There are 14 residues in the CDR3. The germline V gene has CDR1 LGHDT and CDR2 YNNKEL (reference sequence). Trimming removed 3 bases at V and 7 bases at J, with 15 bases between.

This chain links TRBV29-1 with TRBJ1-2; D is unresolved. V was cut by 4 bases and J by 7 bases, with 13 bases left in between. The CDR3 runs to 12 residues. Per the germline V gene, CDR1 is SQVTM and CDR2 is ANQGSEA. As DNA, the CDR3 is TGCAGCGTTGTTTCTGCCCTTGGTGGCTACACCTTC. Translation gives CSVVSALGGYTF.

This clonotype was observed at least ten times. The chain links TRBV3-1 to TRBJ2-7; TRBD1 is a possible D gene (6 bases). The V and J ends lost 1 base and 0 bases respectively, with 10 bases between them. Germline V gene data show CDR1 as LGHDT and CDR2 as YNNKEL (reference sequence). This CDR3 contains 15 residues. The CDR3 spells CASSQGSQGSYEQYF. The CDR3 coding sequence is TGTGCCAGCAGCCAAGGATCACAGGGCTCCTACGAGCAGTACTTC.

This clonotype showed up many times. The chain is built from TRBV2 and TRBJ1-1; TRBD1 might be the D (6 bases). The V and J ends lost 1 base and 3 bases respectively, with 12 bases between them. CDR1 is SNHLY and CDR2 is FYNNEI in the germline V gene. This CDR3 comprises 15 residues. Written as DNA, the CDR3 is TGTGCCAGCAGTGAAGGTACAGGGAGATACACTGAAGCTTTCTTT. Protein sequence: CASSEGTGRYTEAFF.

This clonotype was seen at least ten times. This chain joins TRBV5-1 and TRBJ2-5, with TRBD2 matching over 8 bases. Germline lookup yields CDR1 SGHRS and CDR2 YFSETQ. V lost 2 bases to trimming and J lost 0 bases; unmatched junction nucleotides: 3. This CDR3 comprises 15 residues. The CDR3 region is CASSFGGGHQETQYF. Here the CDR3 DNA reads TGCGCCAGCAGCTTCGGGGGGGGGCACCAAGAGACCCAGTACTTC.

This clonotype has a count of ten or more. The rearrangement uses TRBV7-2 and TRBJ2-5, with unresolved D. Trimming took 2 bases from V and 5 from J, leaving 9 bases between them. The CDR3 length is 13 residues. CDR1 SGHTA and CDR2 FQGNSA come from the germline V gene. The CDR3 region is CASSLTGGETQYF. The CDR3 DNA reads TGTGCCAGCAGCTTAACTGGTGGGGAGACCCAGTACTTC.

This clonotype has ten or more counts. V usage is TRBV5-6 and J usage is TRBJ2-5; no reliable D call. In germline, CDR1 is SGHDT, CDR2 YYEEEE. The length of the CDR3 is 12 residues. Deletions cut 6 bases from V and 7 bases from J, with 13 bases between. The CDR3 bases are TGTGCCAGCACCCAAAATGGGGTGACCCAGTACTTC. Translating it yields CASTQNGVTQYF.

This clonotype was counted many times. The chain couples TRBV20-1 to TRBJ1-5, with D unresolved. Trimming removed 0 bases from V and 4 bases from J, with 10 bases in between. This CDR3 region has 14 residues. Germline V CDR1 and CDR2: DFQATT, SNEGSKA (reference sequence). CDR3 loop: CSARESYGNQPQHF. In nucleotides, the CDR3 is TGCAGTGCTAGAGAATCGTATGGGAATCAGCCCCAGCATTTT.

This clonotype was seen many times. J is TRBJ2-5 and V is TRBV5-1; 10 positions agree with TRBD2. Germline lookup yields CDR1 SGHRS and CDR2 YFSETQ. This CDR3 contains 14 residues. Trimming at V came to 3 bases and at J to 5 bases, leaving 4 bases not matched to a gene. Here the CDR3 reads CASSSGTSVETQYF. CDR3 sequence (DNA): TGCGCCAGCAGCTCCGGGACTAGCGTCGAGACCCAGTACTTC.

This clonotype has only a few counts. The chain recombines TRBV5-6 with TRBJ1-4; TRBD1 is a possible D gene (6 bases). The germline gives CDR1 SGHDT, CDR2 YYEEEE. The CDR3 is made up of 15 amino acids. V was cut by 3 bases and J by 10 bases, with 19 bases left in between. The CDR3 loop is CASSSEGVTAGKLFF. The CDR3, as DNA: TGTGCCAGCAGCTCGGAGGGGGTGACGGCTGGAAAACTGTTTTTT.

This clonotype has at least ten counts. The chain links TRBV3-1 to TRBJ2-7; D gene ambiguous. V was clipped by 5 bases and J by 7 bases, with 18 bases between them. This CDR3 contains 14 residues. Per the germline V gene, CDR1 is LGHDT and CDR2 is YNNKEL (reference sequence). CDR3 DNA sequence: TGTGCCAGCAGCGCCCGATATGAAAAAGGTGAGCAGTACTTC. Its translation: CASSARYEKGEQYF.

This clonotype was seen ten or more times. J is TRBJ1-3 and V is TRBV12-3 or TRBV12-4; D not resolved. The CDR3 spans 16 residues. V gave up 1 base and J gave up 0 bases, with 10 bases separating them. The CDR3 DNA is TGTGCCAGCAGTTTAGTCCGGGGTGGCTCTGGAAACACCATATATTTT. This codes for CASSLVRGGSGNTIYF.

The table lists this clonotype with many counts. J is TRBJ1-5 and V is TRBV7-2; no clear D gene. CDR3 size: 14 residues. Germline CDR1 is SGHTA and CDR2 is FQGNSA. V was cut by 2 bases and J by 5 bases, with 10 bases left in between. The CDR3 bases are TGTGCCAGCAGCTTACGGGGTGGAGATCAGCCCCAGCATTTT. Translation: CASSLRGGDQPQHF.

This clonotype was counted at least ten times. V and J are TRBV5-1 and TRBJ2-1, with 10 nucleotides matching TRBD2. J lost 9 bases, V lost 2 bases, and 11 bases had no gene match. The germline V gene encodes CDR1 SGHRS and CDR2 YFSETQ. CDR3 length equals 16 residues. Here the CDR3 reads CASSFGSGGIMGEQFF. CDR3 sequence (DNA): TGCGCCAGCAGCTTTGGTAGCGGGGGGATAATGGGTGAGCAGTTCTTC.

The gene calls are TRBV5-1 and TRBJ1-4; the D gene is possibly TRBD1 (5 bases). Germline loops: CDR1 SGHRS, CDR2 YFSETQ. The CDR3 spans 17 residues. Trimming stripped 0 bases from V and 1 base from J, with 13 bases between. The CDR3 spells CASSLGGGPGTNEKLFF. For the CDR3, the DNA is TGCGCCAGCAGCTTGGGGGGGGGTCCTGGAACTAATGAAAAACTGTTTTTT. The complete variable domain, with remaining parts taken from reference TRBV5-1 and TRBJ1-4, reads KAGVTQTPRYLIKTRGQQVTLSCSPISGHRSVSWYQQTPGQGLQFLFEYFSETQRNKGNFPGRFSGRQFSNSRSEMNVSTLELGDSALYLCASSLGGGPGTNEKLFFGSGTQLSVL.

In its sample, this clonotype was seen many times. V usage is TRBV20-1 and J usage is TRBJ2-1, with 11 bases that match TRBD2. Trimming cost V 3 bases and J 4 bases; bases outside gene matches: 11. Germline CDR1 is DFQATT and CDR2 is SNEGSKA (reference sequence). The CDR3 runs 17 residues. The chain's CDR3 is CSASVLAGGAEYNEQFF. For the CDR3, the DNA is TGCAGTGCTAGTGTATTAGCGGGGGGGGCCGAATACAATGAGCAGTTCTTC.

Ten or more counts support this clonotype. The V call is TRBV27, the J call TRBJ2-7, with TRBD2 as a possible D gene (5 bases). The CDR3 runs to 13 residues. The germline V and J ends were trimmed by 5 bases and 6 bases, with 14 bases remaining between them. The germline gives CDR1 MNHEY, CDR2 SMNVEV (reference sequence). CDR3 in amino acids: CASSRGSPPEQYF. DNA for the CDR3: TGTGCCAGCAGTCGGGGTTCCCCACCCGAGCAGTACTTC.

CDR3 sequence: CASSPPPGLLQETQYF. The CDR3 coding sequence is TGTGCCAGCAGTCCACCCCCGGGACTCCTCCAAGAGACCCAGTACTTC. The V call is TRBV2, the J call TRBJ2-5; tentatively, D is TRBD2 (6 bases). Germline V gene lookup returns CDR1 SNHLY and CDR2 FYNNEI. V lost 5 bases to trimming and J lost 1 base, with 17 bases between them. The length of the CDR3 is 16 residues.

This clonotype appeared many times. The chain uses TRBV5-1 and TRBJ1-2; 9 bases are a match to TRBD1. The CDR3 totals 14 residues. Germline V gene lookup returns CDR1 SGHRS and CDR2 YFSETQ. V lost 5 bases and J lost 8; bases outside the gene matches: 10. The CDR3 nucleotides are TGCGCCAGCAGTTCGTGGACAGGGGTTGGCGGCTACACCTTC. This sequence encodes CASSSWTGVGGYTF.

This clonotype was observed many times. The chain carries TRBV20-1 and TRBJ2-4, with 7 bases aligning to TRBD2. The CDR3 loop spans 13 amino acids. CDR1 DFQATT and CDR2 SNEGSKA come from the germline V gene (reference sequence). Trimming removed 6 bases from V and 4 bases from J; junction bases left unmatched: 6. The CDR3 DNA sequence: TGCAGTGCCGCAGGGCGGGGGAAAAACATTCAGTACTTC. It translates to CSAAGRGKNIQYF.

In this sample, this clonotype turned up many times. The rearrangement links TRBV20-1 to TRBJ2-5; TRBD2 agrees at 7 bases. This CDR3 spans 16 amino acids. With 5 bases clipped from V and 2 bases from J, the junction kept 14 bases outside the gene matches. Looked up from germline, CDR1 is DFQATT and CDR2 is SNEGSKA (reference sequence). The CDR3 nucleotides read TGCAGTGCTCCCAGGAGGGAGGCGGGGGATCAAGAGACCCAGTACTTC. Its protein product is CSAPRREAGDQETQYF.